Below are 16 T cell receptor beta chains sequenced from a single sample in a study of Ad26.COV2.S vaccination and SARS-CoV-2 variants. The treatment: roughly 19 received Ad26.COV2.S at low or high dose, single or two shots; about 5 received placebo; per-sample allocation not given. Collection of samples fell on day 63 after the first vaccine or placebo injection. Libraries were prepared by immunoSEQ multiplex PCR; TCRdb keeps only in-frame clonotypes and omits some of them. The repertoire includes around 300,000 clones, roughly nine tenths of them detected once, and 4.5% to 5.5% sits in the top ten. The specimen was peripheral blood, collected in a trial of Ad26.COV2.S vaccine versus placebo. These receptors were taken from a person between 18 and 65 years old who received the Ad26.COV2.S COVID-19 vaccine or a placebo.

V is TRBV5-6 and J is TRBJ1-6; the D is unclear. Per germline, CDR1 SGHDT and CDR2 YYEEEE. Between the trimmed V and J ends, which lost 0 bases and 6 bases, there was a span of 13 bases. The CDR3 sequence is 16 residues long. CDR3 in amino acids: CASSLGAQSGNSPLHF. In nucleotides, the CDR3 is TGTGCCAGCAGCTTGGGCGCGCAGTCGGGTAATTCACCCCTCCACTTT.

CDR3 protein: CAISERGQGATNQPQHF. CDR3 bases: TGTGCCATCAGCGAACGGGGACAGGGGGCTACCAATCAGCCCCAGCATTTT. The rearrangement joins TRBV10-3 to TRBJ1-5; 12 nucleotides line up with TRBD1. Per the germline V gene, CDR1 is ENHRY and CDR2 is SYGVKD. V was clipped by 6 bases and J by 3 bases; unmatched bases: 9. The CDR3 totals 17 residues.

The rearrangement links TRBV25-1 to TRBJ1-3; D is perhaps TRBD1 (5 bases). Germline V lookup: CDR1 MGHDK, CDR2 SYGVNS. The CDR3 length is 12 residues. V lost 5 bases and J lost 7, with 9 bases in between. The CDR3 DNA reads TGTGCCAGCAGTAGCTGGGGGAACACCATATATTTT. It specifies CASSSWGNTIYF.

The table lists this clone with a count of one. This chain connects TRBV7-2 to TRBJ1-2, with 7 bases fitting TRBD1. Germline CDR1 SGHTA, CDR2 FQGNSA. This CDR3 has 14 amino acids. V dropped 6 bases and J dropped 6; count of bases not matched to a gene: 10. As DNA, the CDR3 is TGTGCCAGCAGGATCACTGTCGGGACAGATGGCTACACCTTC. Translating gives CASRITVGTDGYTF.

The chain joins TRBV27 to TRBJ2-1; 9 nucleotides agree with TRBD1. Per germline, CDR1 MNHEY and CDR2 SMNVEV (reference sequence). V was pared by 4 bases and J by 15 bases, with 7 bases of the junction left unmatched. The CDR3 is made up of 12 amino acids. The CDR3 sequence: CASSSHRGRPFF. CDR3 sequence (DNA): TGTGCCAGCAGTTCCCACAGGGGGCGCCCGTTCTTC.

The J gene is TRBJ2-3, the V gene TRBV7-9; TRBD2 agrees at 7 bases. The CDR3 contains 16 residues. With 5 bases clipped from V and 4 bases from J, the junction kept 12 bases outside the gene matches. Germline V lookup: CDR1 SEHNR, CDR2 FQNEAQ (reference sequence). The CDR3 sequence is CASSRLRGIMADTQYF. For the CDR3, the DNA is TGTGCCAGCAGCCGTCTGCGGGGGATTATGGCAGATACGCAGTATTTT.

The CDR3 reads CASSAGLSQETQYF. The DNA for the CDR3 is TGTGCCAGCAGCGCGGGACTGAGCCAAGAGACCCAGTACTTC. The V gene is TRBV9, the J gene TRBJ2-5; a possible D gene is TRBD2 (6 bases). The CDR3 runs to 14 residues. CDR1 and CDR2 (germline): SGDLS, YYNGEE. The V end lost 3 bases, the J end lost 1 base, and 10 bases lay between the germline ends.

The chain combines TRBV6-5 with TRBJ2-3; 9 nucleotides agree with TRBD2. The CDR3 spans 14 residues. V lost 6 bases, J lost 6 bases, and 7 bases stayed unmatched. Germline V CDR1 and CDR2: MNHEY, SVGAGI. The CDR3 DNA reads TGTGCCAGCAGGACTAGCGGAATACCCGATACGCAGTATTTT. It yields the protein CASRTSGIPDTQYF.

The chain employs TRBV7-9 and TRBJ1-2; D not resolved. Germline-derived CDR1 and CDR2 are SEHNR and FQNEAQ (reference sequence). Trimming took off 4 bases at V and 8 bases at J, with 8 bases between the two ends. The CDR3 is 11 amino acids. The DNA for the CDR3 is TGTGCCAGCAGCTCGATCCCCGGCTACACCTTC. Encoded protein: CASSSIPGYTF.

J is TRBJ2-2 and V is TRBV4-1; D not certain. V lost 4 bases to trimming and J lost 4 bases, with 13 bases between them. Germline loops: CDR1 MGHRA, CDR2 YSYEKL. The CDR3 has 15 residues. CDR3: CASSRQDPITGELFF. CDR3 bases: TGCGCCAGCAGCCGCCAAGACCCGATCACCGGGGAGCTGTTTTTT.

Regarding this clone: This may come from a read error, since a much larger clone is one base off. This sequence joins TRBV5-6 and TRBJ1-4; the D is unclear. From germline, CDR1 is SGHDT and CDR2 YYEEEE. Trimming removed 2 bases at V and 4 bases at J, with 0 bases between. This CDR3 has 11 residues. As DNA, the CDR3 is TGTGCCAGCAGCTTTAATGAAAAACTGTTTTTT. This gives the protein CASSFNEKLFF.

This chain links TRBV7-2 with TRBJ2-5, with 7 bases matching TRBD2. Per the germline V gene, CDR1 is SGHTA and CDR2 is FQGNSA. Losses at the gene ends were 5 bases for V and 5 bases for J; bases not matched to a gene: 8. This CDR3 region has 14 residues. CDR3 protein: CASSPNLADETQYF. The CDR3 bases are TGTGCCAGCAGCCCGAATCTAGCGGATGAGACCCAGTACTTC.

The V call is TRBV6-6, the J call TRBJ1-4, with TRBD1 matching over 10 bases. The CDR3 has 13 amino acids. The germline CDR1 and CDR2 sequences are MNHNY and SVGAGI (reference sequence). Trimming took 6 bases from V and 11 from J; bases not matched to a gene: 6. The CDR3 sequence: CASRGGQGEKLFF. The CDR3 nucleotides read TGTGCCAGCAGGGGTGGACAGGGGGAGAAACTGTTTTTT.

The J gene is TRBJ2-7, the V gene TRBV12-5, with a weak D call TRBD2 (6 bases). The CDR3 spans 11 residues. Germline V gene data show CDR1 as LGHNT and CDR2 as FRNRAP. This CDR3 is CASGVFYEQYF. The DNA for the CDR3 is TGTGCCTCGGGGGTCTTCTACGAGCAGTACTTC.

The chain's CDR3 is CAWGDGTWGFGAFF. CDR3 in DNA: TGTGCCTGGGGCGACGGCACGTGGGGCTTTGGAGCTTTCTTT. This chain uses TRBV30 with TRBJ1-1; the D gene is possibly TRBD1 (5 bases). Germline CDR1 GTSNPN, CDR2 SVGIG (reference sequence). This CDR3 has 14 residues. Between the trimmed V and J ends, which lost 5 bases and 10 bases, there was a span of 23 bases.

J is TRBJ1-1 and V is TRBV12-5; D is uncertain. CDR1 is LGHNT and CDR2 is FRNRAP in the germline V gene. Trimming pared 3 bases from V and 4 bases from J, leaving 6 bases between. The CDR3 contains 12 residues. The CDR3 coding sequence is TGTGCTAGTGGTTTAGATTTCACTGAAGCTTTCTTT. It translates to CASGLDFTEAFF.